These 30 T cell receptor beta chains were sequenced from one sample in a study of cytomegalovirus exposure and HLA in healthy donors (TCRdb year 2017). Library preparation employed the immunoSEQ multiplex PCR assay. In TCRdb, the immuneACCESS table is reduced to in-frame sequences with V and J assigned. These tables do not hold every clone; where another copy was compared, an unresolved V gene accounts for under half, and the others remain unexplained. Here the sample has about 200,000 clones; roughly 88% occur a single time. Roughly 12% of the sample goes to the ten largest clones. The sample comprised PBMCs. The receptors originated from a woman between 25 and 40 years old in good health and CMV-seropositive.

The rearrangement links TRBV6-6 to TRBJ2-1; D might be TRBD1 (6 bases). The length of the CDR3 is 12 residues. Germline loops: CDR1 MNHNY, CDR2 SVGAGI (reference sequence). V lost 3 bases and J lost 10, with 10 bases in between. The CDR3 DNA is TGTGCCAGCAGTTATCTGGACAGAGAGCAGTTCTTC. This gives the protein CASSYLDREQFF.

The V and J genes are TRBV29-1 and TRBJ1-4, with 11 bases fitting TRBD1. With 0 bases clipped from V and 7 bases from J, the junction kept 4 bases outside the gene matches. This CDR3 contains 15 residues. Per germline, CDR1 SQVTM and CDR2 ANQGSEA. CDR3: CSVEDRGTGGEKLFF. CDR3 coding DNA: TGCAGCGTTGAAGATCGGGGGACAGGGGGTGAAAAACTGTTTTTT.

The J gene is TRBJ2-1, the V gene TRBV7-6, with TRBD2 matching over 14 bases. Trimming cost V 3 bases and J 5 bases; bases outside gene matches: 3. Germline assignment: CDR1 SGHVS and CDR2 FNYEAQ. The CDR3 length is 16 residues. The CDR3 reads CASSFGTSGSDNEQFF. CDR3 nucleotide sequence: TGTGCCAGCAGCTTCGGGACTAGCGGGAGCGACAATGAGCAGTTCTTC.

This clone was observed once. This sequence joins TRBV5-1 and TRBJ2-7, with D unclear. Germline CDR1 reads SGHRS; CDR2 reads YFSETQ. The CDR3 covers 12 residues. V dropped 1 base and J dropped 5 bases, with 7 bases sitting between them. The CDR3 is CASSLNGNEQYF. In DNA form, the CDR3 reads TGCGCCAGCAGCTTGAACGGTAACGAGCAGTACTTC. Using reference TRBV5-1 and TRBJ2-7 for the parts outside the CDR3, the full variable domain is KAGVTQTPRYLIKTRGQQVTLSCSPISGHRSVSWYQQTPGQGLQFLFEYFSETQRNKGNFPGRFSGRQFSNSRSEMNVSTLELGDSALYLCASSLNGNEQYFGPGTRLTVT.

This chain connects TRBV6-1 to TRBJ2-2, with 10 bases lining up with TRBD2. Losses at the gene ends were 9 bases for V and 5 bases for J; bases not matched to a gene: 6. This CDR3 is built from 14 residues. Germline-derived CDR1 and CDR2 are MNHNS and SASEGT. The CDR3 loop is CASYGLAATGELFF. The DNA of the CDR3 is TGTGCCAGTTATGGACTAGCGGCGACCGGGGAGCTGTTTTTT.

The chain is built from TRBV6-5 and TRBJ2-7, with 8 bases identical to TRBD1. Per the germline V gene, CDR1 is MNHEY and CDR2 is SVGAGI. Trimming cost V 7 bases and J 4 bases; bases outside gene matches: 9. This CDR3 has 14 residues. CDR3 DNA sequence: TGTGCCAGCACCCCCCCCGGACAGGGTTACGAGCAGTACTTC. It specifies CASTPPGQGYEQYF.

The chain joins TRBV11-3 to TRBJ1-1; TRBD1 might be the D (5 bases). Germline CDR1 and CDR2: SGHNT and YENEEA. CDR3 length: 13 residues. Trimming left V 6 bases short and J 12 bases short, with 20 bases between. The CDR3 here is CASSEGQGGESFF. The CDR3 DNA sequence: TGTGCCAGCAGTGAAGGGCAGGGCGGAGAGTCTTTCTTT.

This rearrangement joins TRBV6-5 to TRBJ1-1, with TRBD1 identical over 8 bases. The CDR3 runs to 13 residues. Germline V gene sequence: CDR1 MNHEY, CDR2 SVGAGI. V gave up 5 bases and J gave up 4 bases; unmatched junction bases: 3. CDR3 coding DNA: TGTGCCAGCAGTACCGACAGGGGCACTGAAGCTTTCTTT. Amino acids: CASSTDRGTEAFF.

The chain has TRBV18 and TRBJ2-3, with 7 bases identical to TRBD2. In germline, CDR1 is KGHSH, CDR2 LQKENI. V gave up 2 bases and J gave up 2 bases; unmatched junction bases: 7. This CDR3 is 16 amino acids long. The CDR3 sequence: CASSPRQGGVTDTQYF. CDR3 coding DNA: TGTGCCAGCTCACCAAGGCAGGGAGGGGTCACAGATACGCAGTATTTT.

The J gene is TRBJ2-5, the V gene TRBV15; a possible D gene is TRBD1 (5 bases). The V gene lost 1 base and the J gene lost 5 bases, with 8 bases spanning the gap. There are 13 residues in the CDR3. The V gene's germline CDR1 is LNHNV and CDR2 YYDKDF (reference sequence). The CDR3 nucleotides read TGTGCCACCAGCAGAGGGGGCGTGGAGACCCAGTACTTC. Translated, it gives CATSRGGVETQYF.

This chain connects TRBV5-1 to TRBJ2-1; 12 positions agree with TRBD2. CDR3 size: 17 residues. V trimming: 0 bases; J trimming: 6 bases; junction bases outside the gene matches: 7. Germline lookup yields CDR1 SGHRS and CDR2 YFSETQ. The CDR3 region has the DNA TGCGCCAGCAGCTTGGCCCGACTAGCGGGAGCCTTCAATGAGCAGTTCTTC. It encodes CASSLARLAGAFNEQFF.

The genes are TRBV5-4 and TRBJ2-2; D unclear. The germline V and J ends were trimmed by 3 bases and 7 bases, with 10 bases remaining between them. Germline lookup yields CDR1 SGHNT and CDR2 YYREEE (reference sequence). This CDR3 region has 13 residues. The CDR3 here is CASSSASSGELFF. The CDR3 DNA is TGTGCCAGCAGCTCAGCGTCGAGCGGGGAGCTGTTTTTT.

This clone was seen once. The genes are TRBV5-5 and TRBJ1-5; 9 bases map to TRBD1. Germline V gene lookup returns CDR1 SGHKS and CDR2 YYEKEE (reference sequence). CDR3 length: 17 amino acids. V gave up 4 bases and J gave up 6 bases; unmatched junction bases: 14. Here the CDR3 DNA reads TGTGCCAGCAGCCTGGGGGACAGGGTGATGGCTATTCAGCCCCAGCATTTT. Amino acid sequence: CASSLGDRVMAIQPQHF.

The chain has TRBV11-2 and TRBJ2-7; TRBD1 is a possible D gene (5 bases). V shed 1 base and J shed 3 bases, with 10 bases lying between them. This CDR3 has 14 residues. Germline CDR1 and CDR2: SGHAT and FQNNGV. CDR3 nucleotide sequence: TGTGCCAGCAGCTTAGTTTACAGGCGCTACGAGCAGTACTTC. Amino acids: CASSLVYRRYEQYF. The full variable domain, its missing parts supplied by reference TRBV11-2 and TRBJ2-7, is EAGVAQSPRYKIIEKRQSVAFWCNPISGHATLYWYQQILGQGPKLLIQFQNNGVVDDSQLPKDRFSAERLKGVDSTLKIQPAKLEDSAVYLCASSLVYRRYEQYFGPGTRLTVT.

The rearrangement joins TRBV10-2 to TRBJ2-7; D is perhaps TRBD1 (6 bases). The germline V gene encodes CDR1 WSHSY and CDR2 SAAADI. With 6 bases removed from V and 2 bases from J, the gap between germline ends came to 14 bases. The CDR3 extends over 14 amino acids. The DNA of the CDR3 is TGCGCCAGCAGGCCCGGGCAGGGGACCTACGAGCAGTACTTC. Amino acid sequence: CASRPGQGTYEQYF.

The chain carries TRBV18 and TRBJ2-7; 9 bases are a match to TRBD2. The trim removed 3 bases at V and 2 bases at J, leaving 5 bases unmatched. Germline assignment: CDR1 KGHSH and CDR2 LQKENI. The CDR3 length is 15 residues. CDR3 nucleotides: TGTGCCAGCTCACCGAAGACTAGCGGAACCTACGAGCAGTACTTC. As protein: CASSPKTSGTYEQYF.

V usage is TRBV28 and J usage is TRBJ1-2; no firm D call. Germline V gives CDR1 MDHEN, CDR2 SYDVKM. The V gene lost 3 bases and the J gene lost 7 bases, with 21 bases spanning the gap. The CDR3 is 16 residues long. For the CDR3, the DNA is TGTGCCAGCAGTTTGACTCCCGCTACTAGTAGGGTTGGCTACACCTTC. Its protein is CASSLTPATSRVGYTF.

The chain links TRBV5-1 to TRBJ2-5, with 13 bases fitting TRBD2. The germline V gene encodes CDR1 SGHRS and CDR2 YFSETQ. This CDR3 is built from 15 residues. The V gene end was trimmed by 5 bases and the J gene end by 3 bases; junction bases not matched to a gene: 4. The CDR3 DNA reads as TGCGCCAGCAGGCGAGGGACTAGCGGGGAAGAGACCCAGTACTTC. Translated: CASRRGTSGEETQYF.

This clone was recorded a few times. V gene TRBV30 combines with J gene TRBJ2-7; D is ambiguous. The V end was cut by 1 base, the J end by 4 bases, with 5 bases between. CDR1 is GTSNPN, CDR2 SVGIG, per germline (reference sequence). This CDR3 spans 11 amino acids. DNA for the CDR3: TGTGCCTGGAGTGGAACTTACGAGCAGTACTTC. This gives the protein CAWSGTYEQYF.

This clone showed up just a few times. J is TRBJ2-2 and V is TRBV7-2, with 13 nucleotides matching TRBD2. The CDR3 spans 17 residues. Germline lookup yields CDR1 SGHTA and CDR2 FQGNSA. V was clipped by 7 bases and J by 3 bases; unmatched bases: 8. CDR3 nucleotide sequence: TGTGCCAGCACCCAACTAGCGGGAGGGCCTGACACCGGGGAGCTGTTTTTT. Translation gives CASTQLAGGPDTGELFF.

V usage is TRBV30 and J usage is TRBJ1-1; D is unresolved. This CDR3 is built from 15 residues. Trimming took off 0 bases at V and 4 bases at J, with 15 bases between the two ends. The V gene's germline CDR1 is GTSNPN and CDR2 SVGIG (reference sequence). CDR3 bases: TGTGCCTGGAGTGTCTCTCCTGCGGCAGTCACTGAAGCTTTCTTT. The encoded protein is CAWSVSPAAVTEAFF.

The chain combines TRBV6-5 with TRBJ1-2, with D perhaps matching TRBD1 (5 bases). CDR1 and CDR2 (germline): MNHEY, SVGAGI. V was pared by 2 bases and J by 7 bases, with 5 bases between. The CDR3 covers 11 residues. The CDR3 loop is CASSYGAGYTF. CDR3 bases: TGTGCCAGCAGTTACGGGGCTGGCTACACCTTC.

This chain connects TRBV29-1 to TRBJ2-2; 9 bases align to TRBD1. V trimming: 6 bases; J trimming: 6 bases; junction bases outside the gene matches: 5. This CDR3 region has 13 residues. Germline V gene sequence: CDR1 SQVTM, CDR2 ANQGSEA. This CDR3 is CSVDRGRAGELFF. DNA for the CDR3: TGCAGCGTGGACAGGGGTAGGGCCGGGGAGCTGTTTTTT.

The rearrangement uses TRBV7-2 and TRBJ1-1, with D perhaps TRBD1 (5 bases). The CDR3 is 13 residues long. V shed 2 bases and J shed 4 bases, with 8 bases lying between them. The germline V gene has CDR1 SGHTA and CDR2 FQGNSA. The CDR3 nucleotides read TGTGCCAGCAGCTTACAGGGTGGCACTGAAGCTTTCTTT. Its protein product is CASSLQGGTEAFF.

The chain joins TRBV7-2 to TRBJ1-1; D call uncertain. The CDR3 is made up of 14 amino acids. The V and J ends lost 6 bases and 0 bases respectively, with 11 bases between them. The germline V gene encodes CDR1 SGHTA and CDR2 FQGNSA. CDR3 DNA: TGTGCCAGCAGAAGACGGGTTATGAACACTGAAGCTTTCTTT. This translates into CASRRRVMNTEAFF.

The chain has TRBV2 and TRBJ2-2, with D possibly being TRBD2 (5 bases). Germline loops: CDR1 SNHLY, CDR2 FYNNEI. V was pared by 2 bases and J by 8 bases, with 18 bases between. This CDR3 has 16 residues. The CDR3 region has the DNA TGTGCCAGCAGTGAACCTCCAGAGCGGCCAAGTGGGGAGCTGTTTTTT. It codes for CASSEPPERPSGELFF.

The rearrangement uses TRBV28 and TRBJ2-5, with unresolved D. From germline, CDR1 is MDHEN and CDR2 SYDVKM. V dropped 7 bases and J dropped 4 bases, with 7 bases sitting between them. CDR3 length: 11 residues. CDR3 bases: TGTGCCAGCACGGTGAGAGAGACCCAGTACTTC. It translates to CASTVRETQYF.

The chain links TRBV6-1 to TRBJ2-7; 7 nucleotides agree with TRBD2. The length of the CDR3 is 15 residues. The germline CDR1 and CDR2 sequences are MNHNS and SASEGT. V trimming: 2 bases; J trimming: 4 bases; junction bases outside the gene matches: 8. The CDR3 is CASSEPWEGNYEQYF. CDR3 nucleotides: TGTGCCAGCAGTGAACCTTGGGAGGGAAATTACGAGCAGTACTTC.

The chain combines TRBV4-2 with TRBJ2-2; the D is unclear. V lost 0 bases and J lost 3, with 5 bases in between. Per the germline V gene, CDR1 is LGHNA and CDR2 is YNFKEQ. The CDR3 covers 14 residues. Written as DNA, the CDR3 is TGTGCCAGCAGCCAAGATCGCGACACCGGGGAGCTGTTTTTT. This encodes CASSQDRDTGELFF.

The sample holds one count of this clone. This rearrangement joins TRBV6-1 to TRBJ2-1; D is possibly TRBD2 (6 bases). The V gene's germline CDR1 is MNHNS and CDR2 SASEGT. V was clipped by 5 bases and J by 4 bases, with 9 bases between them. The CDR3 is 13 amino acids. CDR3 nucleotide sequence: TGTGCCAGCAGTAGCGGGCTATACAATGAGCAGTTCTTC. Translated, it gives CASSSGLYNEQFF.